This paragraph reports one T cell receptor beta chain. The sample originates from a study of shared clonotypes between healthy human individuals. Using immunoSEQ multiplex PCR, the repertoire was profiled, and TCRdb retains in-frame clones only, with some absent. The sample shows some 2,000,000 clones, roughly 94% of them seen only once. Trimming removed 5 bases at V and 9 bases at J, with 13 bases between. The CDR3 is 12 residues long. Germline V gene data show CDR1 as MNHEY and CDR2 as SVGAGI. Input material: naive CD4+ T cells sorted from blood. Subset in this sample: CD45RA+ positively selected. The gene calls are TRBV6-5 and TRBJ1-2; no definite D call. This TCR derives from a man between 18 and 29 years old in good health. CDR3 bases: TGTGCCAGCAGTCCGTCGGCTGGGCGCTACACCTTC. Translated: CASSPSAGRYTF.